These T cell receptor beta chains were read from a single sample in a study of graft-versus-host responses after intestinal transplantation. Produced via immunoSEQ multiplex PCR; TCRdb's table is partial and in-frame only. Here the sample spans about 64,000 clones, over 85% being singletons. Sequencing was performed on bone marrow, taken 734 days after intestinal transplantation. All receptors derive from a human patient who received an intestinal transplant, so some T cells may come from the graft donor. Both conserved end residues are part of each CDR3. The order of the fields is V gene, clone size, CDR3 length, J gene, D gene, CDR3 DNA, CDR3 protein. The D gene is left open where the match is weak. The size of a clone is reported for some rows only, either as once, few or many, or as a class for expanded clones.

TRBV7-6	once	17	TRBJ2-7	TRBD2	TGTGCCAGCAGCTTAGAAGCCCCGGGGGGAAGGGAGCACGAGCAGTACTTC	CASSLEAPGGREHEQYF
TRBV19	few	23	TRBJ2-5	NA	TGTGCCAGTAGTTCCTGGGTGGGGACAGGGGAGCTGGCTAGCGGGAATATTCAAGAGACCCAGTACTTC	CASSSWVGTGELASGNIQETQYF
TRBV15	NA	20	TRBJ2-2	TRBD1	TGTGCCACCAGCAGCTCATCGACAGGGCTAAATCTTCGAAACACCGGGGAGCTGTTTTTT	CATSSSSTGLNLRNTGELFF
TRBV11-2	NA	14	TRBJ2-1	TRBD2	TGTGCCAGCAGCTCCCAGCGGGGAAACAATGAGCAGTTCTTC	CASSSQRGNNEQFF
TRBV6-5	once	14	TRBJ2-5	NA	TGTGCCAGCAGTTACGCCCTCTGGGGAGAGACCCAGTACTTC	CASSYALWGETQYF
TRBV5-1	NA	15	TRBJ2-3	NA	TGCGCCAGCAGCTTGGACGGGGCTAGCACAGATACGCAGTATTTT	CASSLDGASTDTQYF
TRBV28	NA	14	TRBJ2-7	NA	TGTGCCAGCAGCGGGCTGCGGCGTCTTTGGGAGCAGTACTTC	CASSGLRRLWEQYF
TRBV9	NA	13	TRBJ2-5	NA	TGTGCCAGCAGCGCCGCCTTGATCGAGACCCAGTACTTC	CASSAALIETQYF
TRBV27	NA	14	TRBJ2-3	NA	TGTGCCAGCAGCCGGCGGGGGCGCACAGATACGCAGTATTTT	CASSRRGRTDTQYF
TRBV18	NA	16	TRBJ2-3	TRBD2	TGTGCCAGCTCACCACCGGTGCGGGGGTTCACAGATACGCAGTATTTT	CASSPPVRGFTDTQYF
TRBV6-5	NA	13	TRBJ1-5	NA	TGTGCCAGCAGGCCCCAGGGAAATCAGCCCCAGCATTTT	CASRPQGNQPQHF
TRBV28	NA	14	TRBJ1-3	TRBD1	TGTGCCAGCAGAACCGGACAGGCCCGGGTCACCATATATTTT	CASRTGQARVTIYF
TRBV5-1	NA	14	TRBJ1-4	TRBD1	TGCGCCAGCAGCTTAGAGGGGGCGGGTGAAAAACTGTTTTTT	CASSLEGAGEKLFF
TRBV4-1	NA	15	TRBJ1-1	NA	TGCGCCAGCAGCCGCCCGCGGTCCATGAACACTGAAGCTTTCTTT	CASSRPRSMNTEAFF
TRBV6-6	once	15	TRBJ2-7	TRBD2	TGTGCCAGCAGCCGAATGGGACTAGCGGGAAGCGAGCAGTACTTC	CASSRMGLAGSEQYF
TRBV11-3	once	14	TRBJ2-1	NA	TGTGCCAGCAGCTTAGCGAGCTCCTACAATGAGCAGTTCTTC	CASSLASSYNEQFF
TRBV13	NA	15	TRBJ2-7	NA	TGTGCCAGCAGCTTACTGACTGACAGGCACTACGAGCAGTACTTC	CASSLLTDRHYEQYF
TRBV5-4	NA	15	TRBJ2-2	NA	TGTGCCAGCAGCGCCCGAGGGCGGAACACCGGGGAGCTGTTTTTT	CASSARGRNTGELFF
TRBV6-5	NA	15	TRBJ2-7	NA	TGTGCCAGCAGGGGCGATATCGGAGCCTCCTACGAGCAGTACTTC	CASRGDIGASYEQYF
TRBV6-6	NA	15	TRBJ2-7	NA	TGTGCCAGCAGTCCTAAATACAGGGCTAAACGCCCGGAGTACTTC	CASSPKYRAKRPEYF
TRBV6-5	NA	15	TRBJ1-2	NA	TGTGCCAGCAGTCACGGGGGAGCCATGGACTATGGCTACACCTTC	CASSHGGAMDYGYTF
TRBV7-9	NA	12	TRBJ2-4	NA	TGTGCCAGCAGCTTAGACCAGGGTAATCAGTACTTC	CASSLDQGNQYF
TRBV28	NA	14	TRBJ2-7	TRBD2	TGTGCCAGCAGACCGAGCGGGGTTATAGGGGAGCAGTACTTC	CASRPSGVIGEQYF
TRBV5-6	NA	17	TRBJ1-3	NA	TGTGCCAGCAGCGCGGGACCGGGGCCCAAGACTGGAAACACCATATATTTT	CASSAGPGPKTGNTIYF
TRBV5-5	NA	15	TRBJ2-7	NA	TGTGCCAGCAGCTTGGTTCCCCCTAGTGCCAACGAGCAGTACTTC	CASSLVPPSANEQYF
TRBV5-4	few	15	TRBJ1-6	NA	TGTGCCAGCAGCTCGTGGGGGGGTTCGGATTCACCCCTCCACTTT	CASSSWGGSDSPLHF
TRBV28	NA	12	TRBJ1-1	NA	TGTGCCAGCAGTTTACGGGGAACTGAAGCTTTCTTT	CASSLRGTEAFF
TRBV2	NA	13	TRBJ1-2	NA	TGTGCCAGCACGTACGGCACTAACTATGGCTACACCTTC	CASTYGTNYGYTF
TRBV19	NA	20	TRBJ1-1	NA	TGTGCCAGTAGTATAGATCTCTCCGGGGACATATCCCGCATGAACACTGAAGCTTTCTTT	CASSIDLSGDISRMNTEAFF
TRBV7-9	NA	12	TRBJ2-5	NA	TGTGCCAGCAGCTACGATCAAGAGACCCAGTACTTC	CASSYDQETQYF
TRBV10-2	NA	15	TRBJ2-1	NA	TGCGCCAGCAGTGCCGCTGGCAGCTCCTACAATGAGCAGTTCTTC	CASSAAGSSYNEQFF
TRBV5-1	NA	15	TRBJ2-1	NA	TGCGCCAGCAGCTTGGGGGGACCAACTTACAATGAGCAGTTCTTC	CASSLGGPTYNEQFF
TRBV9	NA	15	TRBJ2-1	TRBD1	TGTGCCAGCAGCGTAAGAGGGGACAGGGGTAATGAGCAGTTCTTC	CASSVRGDRGNEQFF
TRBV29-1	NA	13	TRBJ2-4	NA	TGCAGCGTTGGGGGGGCCCTTGGAAACATTCAGTACTTC	CSVGGALGNIQYF
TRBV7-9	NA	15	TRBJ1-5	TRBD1	TGTGCCAGCAGCCCCGGGACAGGGGTCAATCAGCCCCAGCATTTT	CASSPGTGVNQPQHF
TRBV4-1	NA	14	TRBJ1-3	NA	TGCGCCAGCAGCCAAGATGACCAGAAAAACACCATATATTTT	CASSQDDQKNTIYF
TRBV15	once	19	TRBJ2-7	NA	TGTGCCACCAGCAGAGTAGCGTGGGACGCGGGGATTAAAGCCTACGAGCAGTACTTC	CATSRVAWDAGIKAYEQYF
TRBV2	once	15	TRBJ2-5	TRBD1	TGTGCCAGCAGTCCTAGGGGACAGGGCGGTAAGACCCAGTACTTC	CASSPRGQGGKTQYF
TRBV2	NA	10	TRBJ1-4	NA	TGTGCCAGCAGGGAAAACGAACTGTTTTTT	CASRENELFF
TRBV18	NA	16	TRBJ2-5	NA	TGTGCCAGCTCACCAAATAGCGCGGCCCATCCAGGGACCCAGTACTTC	CASSPNSAAHPGTQYF
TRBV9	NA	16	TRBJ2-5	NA	TGTGCCAGCAGCTTCCGAGACGCAGGTTCCCAAGAGACCCAGTACTTC	CASSFRDAGSQETQYF
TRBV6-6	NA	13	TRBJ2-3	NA	TGTGCCAGCAGCCGACAGCCTCCAGATACGCAGTATTTT	CASSRQPPDTQYF
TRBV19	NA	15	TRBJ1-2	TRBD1	TGTGCCAGTAGCCCCGAAGCAGACAGGGCTTATGGCTACACCTTC	CASSPEADRAYGYTF
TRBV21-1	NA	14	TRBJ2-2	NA	TGTGCCAGCAAGCGTGTCGTCAACACCGGGGAGCTGTTTTTT	CASKRVVNTGELFF
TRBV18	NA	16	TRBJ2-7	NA	TGTGCCAGCTCACCCACTGACGGGACAGCGGGCTACGAGCAGTACTTC	CASSPTDGTAGYEQYF
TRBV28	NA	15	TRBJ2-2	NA	TGTGCCAGCAGTTTTGACACCCCGGGAACCGGGGAGCTGTTTTTT	CASSFDTPGTGELFF
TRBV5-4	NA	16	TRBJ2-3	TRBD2	TGTGCCAGCAGCTTGGTTCTAGCGGGACGCACAGATACGCAGTATTTT	CASSLVLAGRTDTQYF
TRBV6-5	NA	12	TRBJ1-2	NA	TGTGCCGGCCGACAGGAAAACTATGGCTACACCTTC	CAGRQENYGYTF
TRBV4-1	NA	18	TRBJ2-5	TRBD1	TGCGCCAGCAGCCAACGGACAGGGGAGTTAGTGGACCAAGAGACCCAGTACTTC	CASSQRTGELVDQETQYF
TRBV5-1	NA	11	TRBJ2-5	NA	TGCGCCAGCAGCTATCAAGAGACCCAGTACTTC	CASSYQETQYF
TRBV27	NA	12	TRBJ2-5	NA	TGTGCCAGCAGTTACCTCGGGGAGACCCAGTACTTC	CASSYLGETQYF
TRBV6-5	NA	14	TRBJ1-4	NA	TGTGCCAGCAGTTACGGGGAGGGGAATGAAAAACTGTTTTTT	CASSYGEGNEKLFF
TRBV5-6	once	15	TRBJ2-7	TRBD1	TGTGCCAGCAGCTTGGGACAGGGGGGCTCCTACGAGCAGTACTTC	CASSLGQGGSYEQYF
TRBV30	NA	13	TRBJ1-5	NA	TGTGCCTGGAGTGAGGGGGGGGGCCAGCCCCAGCATTTT	CAWSEGGGQPQHF
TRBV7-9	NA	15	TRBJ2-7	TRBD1	TGTGCCAGCAGCTCATTACAGGGGTCCCTTTACGAGCAGTACTTC	CASSSLQGSLYEQYF